This T cell receptor beta chain was identified in a study of CD8 T cells in ankylosing spondylitis. Study-wide results and caveats: A TCR beta motif made of eight highly homologous variants seemed typical of ankylosing spondylitis blood.

It was by quantitative 5'-RACE with molecular barcodes that TCR beta libraries were made. TCRdb called the 5' RACE reads again in MiXCR, with one record for every CDR3 protein. The data hold approximately 45,000 distinct CDR3 sequences, with approximately 10% observed a single time. Germline loops: CDR1 MNHNS, CDR2 SASEGT. This CDR3 is 18 amino acids long. V lost 5 bases and J 1 base, leaving 23 bases between the germline ends. This clonotype was recorded at least ten times. Its antigen is currently unknown. Sequenced material: blood, either unsorted or a sorted T cell fraction (not recorded which). The chain employs TRBV6-1 and TRBJ1-1; D ambiguous. The source is a male donor with ankylosing spondylitis or in good health (not recorded which). DNA of the CDR3: TGTGCCAGCAGTCCCCCGGGCGACCAAACCCCCTGGAACACTGAAGCTTTCTTT. Encoded protein: CASSPPGDQTPWNTEAFF.